The entry below describes one T cell receptor (beta chain). Selection for sequencing was limited to patients who had shown CD8+CD57+ cell expansion by flow cytometry. TCR beta VDJ combinations and CDR3 sequences were profiled from genomic DNA. TCRdb re-called the reads through MiXCR, storing one row per CDR3 protein. Here the sample spans 150,000 to 200,000 distinct CDR3 sequences, under 50% being singletons. These data are taken from a study of CD8+CD57+ T cells in acquired aplastic anemia. V dropped 4 bases and J dropped 4 bases, with 20 bases sitting between them. This CDR3 spans 16 amino acids. Germline CDR1 SQVTM, CDR2 ANQGSEA.

This chain links TRBV29-1 with TRBJ1-3; TRBD1 might be the D (5 bases). This sequence originates from a human donor with aplastic anemia. Sequencing used sorted CD4+, CD8+, or CD8+CD57+ T cells (not recorded which) from PBMCs. CDR3 nucleotide sequence: TGCAGCGTTGCGGGGACTAGCGGGAGTTCGGGAAACACCATATATTTT. It specifies CSVAGTSGSSGNTIYF.